The rows below give T cell receptor beta chains drawn from one sample of a study of blood T cell repertoires in COVID-19. Clones were read by immunoSEQ multiplex PCR, and TCRdb kept only the in-frame ones, dropping some. The profile covers over 250,000 clones, with approximately 83% appearing a single time and about an eighth taken by the ten largest. Sequenced input: peripheral blood. The receptor source for this set is a human donor in a cohort sampled during active COVID-19. CDR3s include the opening cysteine and the closing phenylalanine or tryptophan. A D gene is named only where the DNA matches it firmly.

J gene: TRBJ2-7; D gene: TRBD1; V gene: TRBV6-5; CDR3 protein: CASGTVNYEQYF
J gene: TRBJ2-1; D gene: NA; V gene: TRBV27; CDR3 protein: CASSVDSYPPHEQFF
J gene: TRBJ1-1; D gene: TRBD1; V gene: TRBV2; CDR3 protein: CASSEQGEVGTEAFF
J gene: TRBJ2-7; D gene: NA; V gene: TRBV7-6; CDR3 protein: CASSLQIGFSNEQYF
J gene: TRBJ1-6; D gene: TRBD1; V gene: TRBV3-1/TRBV3-2; CDR3 protein: CASSQDRTGGGSPLHF
J gene: TRBJ1-4; D gene: NA; V gene: TRBV5-5; CDR3 protein: CASSLGLTTNEKLFF
J gene: TRBJ1-1; D gene: TRBD1; V gene: TRBV3-1/TRBV3-2; CDR3 protein: CASSHGQGNTEAFF
J gene: TRBJ2-3; D gene: TRBD2; V gene: TRBV11-2; CDR3 protein: CASSSGLAGGLGTQYF
J gene: TRBJ2-3; D gene: NA; V gene: TRBV18; CDR3 protein: CASSGVGRGDGDPFSTDTQYF
J gene: TRBJ2-1; D gene: NA; V gene: TRBV19; CDR3 protein: CASSIGTTNEQFF
J gene: TRBJ2-3; D gene: TRBD2; V gene: TRBV4-2; CDR3 protein: CASSQGLAADTQYF
J gene: TRBJ2-2; D gene: NA; V gene: TRBV19; CDR3 protein: CASSHAGSRGELFF
J gene: TRBJ2-1; D gene: TRBD2; V gene: TRBV5-1; CDR3 protein: CASSLWGAGLGSNEQFF
J gene: TRBJ2-5; D gene: TRBD1; V gene: TRBV5-6; CDR3 protein: CASRRGVRDRGQKTQYF
J gene: TRBJ1-6; D gene: NA; V gene: TRBV3-1/TRBV3-2; CDR3 protein: CASSPLSEDSPLHF
J gene: TRBJ2-7; D gene: TRBD2; V gene: TRBV28; CDR3 protein: CASRPGLAEKYEQYF
J gene: TRBJ2-5; D gene: TRBD2; V gene: TRBV7-8; CDR3 protein: CASSARLAAVGETQYF
J gene: TRBJ1-2; D gene: NA; V gene: TRBV6-6; CDR3 protein: CASSYGRTDGYTF
J gene: TRBJ2-1; D gene: TRBD2; V gene: TRBV23-1; CDR3 protein: CASIYLAGLHLSSYNEQFF
J gene: TRBJ2-7; D gene: TRBD2; V gene: TRBV7-2; CDR3 protein: CASSLSLAVSYEQYF
J gene: TRBJ1-3; D gene: NA; V gene: TRBV4-2; CDR3 protein: CASSQSGGVFSGNTIYF
J gene: TRBJ2-3; D gene: NA; V gene: TRBV11-2; CDR3 protein: CASGAWRDTQYF
J gene: TRBJ1-5; D gene: TRBD1; V gene: TRBV7-9; CDR3 protein: CASSSGQGGQPQHF
J gene: TRBJ2-7; D gene: TRBD1; V gene: TRBV29-1; CDR3 protein: CSVGNWDRDEQYF
J gene: TRBJ2-1; D gene: TRBD2; V gene: TRBV5-6; CDR3 protein: CASSETGTRYEQFF
J gene: TRBJ1-1; D gene: TRBD1; V gene: TRBV6-5; CDR3 protein: CASSPDRRDFF
J gene: TRBJ2-1; D gene: TRBD2; V gene: TRBV30; CDR3 protein: CALQRIIAGGGEQFF
J gene: TRBJ1-6; D gene: NA; V gene: TRBV6-5; CDR3 protein: CASSAKGGSGSPLHF
J gene: TRBJ2-5; D gene: TRBD2; V gene: TRBV7-8; CDR3 protein: CASSFVGEREGTQYF
J gene: TRBJ2-3; D gene: NA; V gene: TRBV7-9; CDR3 protein: CASSLGQSTDTQYF
J gene: TRBJ1-1; D gene: NA; V gene: TRBV7-9; CDR3 protein: CASSFLTEAFF
J gene: TRBJ1-1; D gene: TRBD1; V gene: TRBV6-5; CDR3 protein: CASDTGDRGSFF
J gene: TRBJ2-7; D gene: TRBD1; V gene: TRBV2; CDR3 protein: CASSTMTGVGEQYF
J gene: TRBJ2-3; D gene: NA; V gene: TRBV9; CDR3 protein: CASSVGSGQRGTQYF
J gene: TRBJ2-5; D gene: TRBD2; V gene: TRBV7-2; CDR3 protein: CASSLDRGRETQYF
J gene: TRBJ2-1; D gene: NA; V gene: TRBV14; CDR3 protein: CASSQFSGAFEQFF
J gene: TRBJ2-2; D gene: TRBD1; V gene: TRBV6-5; CDR3 protein: CASRTGVGGELFF